This is a list of T cell receptor beta chains from one sample in a study of blood T cell repertoires in COVID-19. Measured with immunoSEQ multiplex PCR; TCRdb has only the in-frame clones, and not every one. The sample includes about half a million clones, 89% of them seen just once. The specimen was peripheral blood. The receptors stem from a man aged 18 to 30 with COVID-19, enrolled during active disease. Each CDR3 is given with its conserved first and last residue. D genes are given only for firm matches. The size field is filled for only some rows; it gives once, few, many or a size class.

v_gene	j_gene	d_gene	abundance	CDR3nt	CDR3aa
TRBV11-2	TRBJ2-6	NA	NA	TGTGCCAGCAGCTTAGTAGGGGGCTCTGGGGCCAACGTCCTGACTTTC	CASSLVGGSGANVLTF
TRBV2	TRBJ2-1	TRBD2	NA	TGTGCCAGCACCGCTATACTAGCGGCGAATGAGCAGTTCTTC	CASTAILAANEQFF
TRBV2	TRBJ2-1	NA	NA	TGTGCCAGCAGCGCGTGGAACCGGGACTCCCCCCTAGGCGATGAGCAGTTCTTC	CASSAWNRDSPLGDEQFF
TRBV5-1	TRBJ1-6	NA	few	TGCGCCAGCAGCTTAAGAAGTCAGGGGCGAGAATCACCCCTCCACTTT	CASSLRSQGRESPLHF
TRBV5-6	TRBJ2-7	NA	NA	TGTGCCAGCAGCTTTTTAATTCAGGGAGGCTACGAGCAGTACTTC	CASSFLIQGGYEQYF
TRBV5-1	TRBJ2-7	TRBD2	many	TGCGCCAGCAGCTCAGCGGGAGTGGACGAGCAGTACTTC	CASSSAGVDEQYF
TRBV12-3/TRBV12-4	TRBJ2-5	TRBD1	NA	TGTGCCAGCAGAAGACAGGGGAGGAAGACCCAGTACTTC	CASRRQGRKTQYF
TRBV19	TRBJ2-2	TRBD2	NA	TGTGCCAGCCGGGACTATTTGGCCGGGGAGCTGTTTTTT	CASRDYLAGELFF
TRBV10-3	TRBJ1-1	TRBD1	NA	TGTGCCATCAGGACAGGGGGGGACACTGAAGCTTTCTTT	CAIRTGGDTEAFF
TRBV7-9	TRBJ2-3	NA	NA	TGTGCCAGCAGCCTTGGGGGCCTGGATACGCAGTATTTT	CASSLGGLDTQYF
TRBV5-1	TRBJ2-1	TRBD2	NA	TGCGCCAGCAGCGGATGGACTAGCGGATACAATGAGCAGTTCTTC	CASSGWTSGYNEQFF
TRBV9	TRBJ2-1	TRBD2	NA	TGTGCCAGCAGCGGGGGTAGCGGGATAGGGTCCTACAATGAGCAGTTCTTC	CASSGGSGIGSYNEQFF
TRBV6-5	TRBJ2-1	NA	many	TGTGCCACCGCGGGCCTCTTCTACAATGAGCAGTTCTTC	CATAGLFYNEQFF